The 30 T cell receptor beta chains below come from one sample, sequenced in a study of response to subunit inactivated influenza vaccine. TCRdb passed the RT-PCR reads through MiXCR, listing each CDR3 protein once. The sample carries hundreds of thousands of distinct CDR3 sequences, 11% recorded once. These same data were also listed under a study on T cells expressing NK-cell markers. That work adds: Libraries used 5'RACE template switching adding universal primer site and UMIs.

This material consisted of PBMCs from blood, taken on the day of vaccination. The receptors here all came from a man aged 45-60 years who received an inactivated influenza vaccine.

This chain links TRBV5-1 with TRBJ1-5; D remains unclear. Germline CDR1 SGHRS, CDR2 YFSETQ. CDR3 length: 15 amino acids. V was pared by 3 bases and J by 0 bases, with 10 bases between. The chain's CDR3 is CASSSPVSSNQPQHF. The CDR3, as DNA: TGCGCCAGCAGCTCTCCAGTGTCTAGCAATCAGCCCCAGCATTTT.

This clonotype was counted a few times. The rearrangement joins TRBV5-1 to TRBJ2-1, with 8 bases lining up with TRBD2. Trimming took 3 bases from V and 0 from J; bases not matched to a gene: 11. This CDR3 region has 18 residues. Germline CDR1 reads SGHRS; CDR2 reads YFSETQ. In DNA, the CDR3 is TGCGCCAGCAGCTCCGGGGGGGCGGGCAAGAGCTCCTACAATGAGCAGTTCTTC. Translation: CASSSGGAGKSSYNEQFF.

The V call is TRBV29-1, the J call TRBJ1-1; TRBD1 might be the D (5 bases). Germline CDR1 reads SQVTM; CDR2 reads ANQGSEA. This CDR3 contains 11 residues. Trimming cost V 7 bases and J 7 bases, with 13 bases left between them. The CDR3 DNA is TGCAGCGCATATGGGACCGTTGAAGCTTTCTTT. Its protein is CSAYGTVEAFF.

This clonotype was observed a handful of times. The chain recombines TRBV29-1 with TRBJ2-1, with 7 bases identical to TRBD2. The CDR3 length is 17 residues. CDR1 SQVTM and CDR2 ANQGSEA come from the germline V gene. Germline trimming cut 6 bases from V and 4 bases from J; bases unmatched to any gene: 18. CDR3 loop: CSVGGTARAGRYNEQFF. The CDR3 DNA follows: TGCAGCGTGGGGGGAACCGCGAGAGCGGGGAGATACAATGAGCAGTTCTTC.

This clonotype was detected only a few times. This chain joins TRBV5-1 and TRBJ1-1; D gene ambiguous. The CDR3 sequence is 13 residues long. V was pared by 0 bases and J by 4 bases, with 7 bases between. CDR1 is SGHRS, CDR2 YFSETQ, per germline. CDR3 sequence: CASSLADGTEAFF. The CDR3, as DNA: TGCGCCAGCAGCTTGGCGGACGGCACTGAAGCTTTCTTT.

This chain joins TRBV20-1 and TRBJ2-3; 9 positions match TRBD2. This CDR3 contains 14 residues. Germline loops: CDR1 DFQATT, CDR2 SNEGSKA (reference sequence). The V and J ends lost 3 bases and 4 bases, in that order; junction bases with no gene match: 5. The CDR3 bases are TGCAGTGCTAGTGGCGGGGGGGCCCCAGATACGCAGTATTTT. It specifies CSASGGGAPDTQYF.

This clonotype showed up just a few times. The rearrangement joins TRBV7-3 to TRBJ2-3, with TRBD2 identical over 8 bases. Trimming cost V 1 base and J 3 bases; bases outside gene matches: 9. Germline V lookup: CDR1 SGHTA, CDR2 FQGTGA. The CDR3 is made up of 17 amino acids. The CDR3 spells CASSLIPSGLGTDTQYF. DNA of the CDR3: TGTGCCAGCAGCTTAATCCCTAGCGGGCTGGGGACAGATACGCAGTATTTT.

The chain is built from TRBV20-1 and TRBJ2-1; 12 bases match TRBD1. The CDR3 contains 14 residues. V was clipped by 5 bases and J by 7 bases; unmatched bases: 6. Germline loops: CDR1 DFQATT, CDR2 SNEGSKA (reference sequence). The CDR3 coding sequence is TGCAGTGCTCACCGGGACAGGGGGCTTAATGAGCAGTTCTTC. This codes for CSAHRDRGLNEQFF.

This clonotype was seen ten or more times. This chain joins TRBV7-2 and TRBJ1-5, with D perhaps matching TRBD1 (5 bases). The CDR3 runs to 14 residues. Trimming removed 0 bases at V and 9 bases at J, with 12 bases between. Germline V gene sequence: CDR1 SGHTA, CDR2 FQGNSA. In DNA, the CDR3 is TGTGCCAGCAGCTTAGCAGAGTTTAGGGGGCCCCAGCATTTT. Translating it yields CASSLAEFRGPQHF.

A few counts support this clonotype. At one end, the junction sequence differs from germline, possibly due to a read error. The J gene is TRBJ1-1, the V gene TRBV3-1; possibly TRBD1 for D (5 bases). Germline V gene data show CDR1 as LGHDT and CDR2 as YNNKEL (reference sequence). The CDR3 is 13 amino acids. In DNA form, the CDR3 reads TGTGCCAGCAGTTCTGACAGTCGTACTGAAACTTTCTTT. Its protein is CASSSDSRTETFF.

The rearrangement links TRBV4-2 to TRBJ2-1; 9 nucleotides match TRBD2. J lost 9 bases, V lost 4 bases, and 10 bases had no gene match. The CDR3 has 15 residues. CDR1 and CDR2 from the germline V gene are LGHNA and YNFKEQ. The CDR3, as DNA: TGTGCCAGCAGCCCCCCCTTTAGCGGGAGAGGTGAGCAGTTCTTC. Translated: CASSPPFSGRGEQFF.

The chain couples TRBV4-2 to TRBJ2-5; D call uncertain. This CDR3 is built from 15 residues. CDR1 and CDR2 from the germline V gene are LGHNA and YNFKEQ. The germline V and J ends were trimmed by 0 bases and 1 base, with 9 bases remaining between them. The CDR3 DNA sequence: TGTGCCAGCAGCCAAGATCCTTGGGGCCAAGAGACCCAGTACTTC. Encoded protein: CASSQDPWGQETQYF.

A few counts support this clonotype. The chain employs TRBV29-1 and TRBJ2-3, with D possibly being TRBD1 (5 bases). The CDR3 spans 13 residues. The V end was cut by 4 bases, the J end by 0 bases, with 8 bases between. Germline V gene data show CDR1 as SQVTM and CDR2 as ANQGSEA. The CDR3 DNA sequence: TGCAGCGTTGTTAGACAGAGCACAGATACGCAGTATTTT. As protein: CSVVRQSTDTQYF.

The gene calls are TRBV12-3 or TRBV12-4 and TRBJ1-1, with 9 bases that match TRBD1. Trimming cost V 6 bases and J 1 base; bases outside gene matches: 3. There are 14 residues in the CDR3. The CDR3, as DNA: TGTGCCAGCAGCAACAGGGGGCGGAACACTGAAGCTTTCTTT. This gives the protein CASSNRGRNTEAFF.

This chain joins TRBV7-2 and TRBJ1-1; no firm D call. The germline V gene has CDR1 SGHTA and CDR2 FQGNSA. Trimming pared 8 bases from V and 2 bases from J, leaving 6 bases between. The CDR3 consists of 11 residues. CDR3 region: CASGRNTEAFF. The CDR3 DNA reads TGTGCCAGCGGTCGTAACACTGAAGCTTTCTTT.

The rearrangement links TRBV28 to TRBJ2-1; 14 bases map to TRBD2. Germline V gene lookup returns CDR1 MDHEN and CDR2 SYDVKM. V shed 5 bases and J 4 bases; nucleotides not matched to a gene: 4. There are 16 residues in the CDR3. The CDR3, as DNA: TGTGCCAGCAGTACCGGGACTAGCGGGGGTTACAATGAGCAGTTCTTC. As protein: CASSTGTSGGYNEQFF.

This clonotype was detected a few times. The genes are TRBV20-1 and TRBJ2-7, with 7 bases aligning to TRBD2. The CDR3 runs to 16 residues. Germline CDR1 is DFQATT and CDR2 is SNEGSKA (reference sequence). Trimming at V came to 0 bases and at J to 0 bases, leaving 8 bases not matched to a gene. The chain's CDR3 is CSAREAPAGLSYEQYF. The CDR3 coding sequence is TGCAGTGCTAGAGAAGCCCCAGCGGGGCTCTCCTACGAGCAGTACTTC.

This chain uses TRBV3-1 with TRBJ2-1, with no clear D. Trimming took 1 base from V and 8 from J, leaving 9 bases between them. Germline V gene sequence: CDR1 LGHDT, CDR2 YNNKEL (reference sequence). CDR3 length: 13 residues. As DNA, the CDR3 is TGTGCCAGCAGCCAAGGGTCGTGGGATGAGCAGTTCTTC. Translating it yields CASSQGSWDEQFF.

The genes are TRBV4-3 and TRBJ2-2; D is undetermined. CDR3 length: 15 amino acids. V was trimmed by 0 bases and J by 6 bases, leaving 11 bases between them. Germline loops: CDR1 LGHNA, CDR2 YSLEER. CDR3 loop: CASSQEQASAGELFF. The CDR3 coding sequence is TGCGCCAGCAGCCAAGAGCAGGCGAGCGCCGGGGAGCTGTTTTTT.

This clonotype was found a few times. The chain joins TRBV18 to TRBJ1-3; D gene unclear. V gave up 3 bases and J gave up 0 bases, with 12 bases separating them. CDR1 and CDR2 (germline): KGHSH, LQKENI. The CDR3 totals 16 residues. The CDR3 DNA sequence: TGTGCCAGCTCACCCCCGCAGTCCCACTCTGGAAACACCATATATTTT. It codes for CASSPPQSHSGNTIYF.

A few counts support this clonotype. The rearrangement uses TRBV9 and TRBJ2-3; D is possibly TRBD2 (6 bases). Germline V gene lookup returns CDR1 SGDLS and CDR2 YYNGEE. V was trimmed by 3 bases and J by 6 bases, leaving 14 bases between them. This CDR3 has 14 amino acids. Here the CDR3 reads CASSGTTGDDTQYF. CDR3 in DNA: TGTGCCAGCAGCGGAACGACGGGAGATGATACGCAGTATTTT.

This chain joins TRBV10-3 and TRBJ1-6, with 8 bases aligning to TRBD1. In germline, CDR1 is ENHRY, CDR2 SYGVKD. The CDR3 runs 14 residues. The V and J ends lost 3 bases and 5 bases, in that order; junction bases with no gene match: 0. The CDR3: CAISDRGHNSPLHF. CDR3 sequence (DNA): TGTGCCATCAGTGACAGGGGGCATAATTCACCCCTCCACTTT.

This clonotype appeared many times. The CDR3 protein is CASSYRRVAGTDTQYF. The CDR3 DNA is TGTGCCAGCAGTTACCGGAGGGTAGCAGGCACAGATACGCAGTATTTT. The V and J genes are TRBV6-5 and TRBJ2-3; a weak D match, TRBD2 (6 bases). V was shortened by 2 bases and J by 1 base, with 13 bases between the two germline ends. The CDR3 runs 16 residues. Germline CDR1 is MNHEY and CDR2 is SVGAGI.

V gene TRBV14 combines with J gene TRBJ1-5; 7 positions agree with TRBD1. CDR1 is SGHDN, CDR2 FVKESK, per germline. Trimming removed 2 bases from V and 0 bases from J; junction bases left unmatched: 10. The CDR3 totals 18 residues. The CDR3: CASSQRGRGDYSNQPQHF. The CDR3 DNA sequence: TGTGCCAGCAGCCAAAGAGGCAGGGGGGATTATAGCAATCAGCCCCAGCATTTT.

The CDR3 nucleotides are TGCGCCAGCAGCTACCTGGGGGGGCTCTACACTGAAGCTTTCTTT. Translated: CASSYLGGLYTEAFF. The V and J genes are TRBV4-1 and TRBJ1-1, with D possibly TRBD1 on 6 matching bases. CDR1 and CDR2 (germline): MGHRA, YSYEKL. The CDR3 is made up of 15 amino acids. Trimming removed 5 bases from V and 3 bases from J, with 16 bases in between.

The chain couples TRBV4-2 to TRBJ2-7, with TRBD1 matching 8 bases. J gave up 9 bases and V 3 bases, and 10 bases lay outside the gene matches. The length of the CDR3 is 14 residues. CDR1 is LGHNA and CDR2 is YNFKEQ in the germline V gene. CDR3 nucleotides: TGTGCCAGCAGCCAGGGGGGACAGGACTCAGGGCAGTACTTC. It yields the protein CASSQGGQDSGQYF.

This clonotype was seen a few times. CDR3 protein: CSVVSGTANQPQHF. DNA of the CDR3: TGCAGCGTTGTCTCCGGGACAGCCAATCAGCCCCAGCATTTT. This chain uses TRBV29-1 with TRBJ1-5; 7 nucleotides match TRBD1. With V trimmed by 4 bases and J by 3 bases, 6 bases remained unmatched. Germline V lookup: CDR1 SQVTM, CDR2 ANQGSEA. The CDR3 contains 14 residues.

V usage is TRBV5-5 and J usage is TRBJ2-7; tentatively, D is TRBD1 (6 bases). Germline lookup yields CDR1 SGHKS and CDR2 YYEKEE (reference sequence). V was clipped by 1 base and J by 0 bases, with 11 bases between them. CDR3 size: 15 residues. In DNA, the CDR3 is TGTGCCAGCAGCTTGCGACAGGAAAGCTCCTACGAGCAGTACTTC. Protein sequence: CASSLRQESSYEQYF.

The V gene is TRBV29-1, the J gene TRBJ2-3; tentatively, D is TRBD1 or TRBD2 (5 bases each). This CDR3 comprises 14 residues. CDR1 and CDR2 from the germline V gene are SQVTM and ANQGSEA. V lost 6 bases and J 4 bases, leaving 17 bases between the germline ends. CDR3 nucleotide sequence: TGCAGCGTCGCCCTACGTCAGGGAGCAGATACGCAGTATTTT. Amino acids: CSVALRQGADTQYF.

This clonotype was seen many times. The V gene is TRBV9, the J gene TRBJ2-3; TRBD2 agrees at 9 bases. Germline V lookup: CDR1 SGDLS, CDR2 YYNGEE. This CDR3 spans 16 amino acids. J lost 1 base, V lost 3 bases, and 6 bases had no gene match. The CDR3 sequence: CASSARVAGGTDTQYF. As DNA, the CDR3 is TGTGCCAGCAGCGCCCGGGTAGCGGGAGGCACAGATACGCAGTATTTT.